The clone carrying this TCR beta chain was seen a handful of times. Its antigen is as yet unknown. The data derive from a study of blood T cells in healthy people across ages. Study-wide results and caveats: Roughly linearly, TCR beta diversity per million T cells fell as age increased.

Using a J-beta primer mix together with a sample-barcoded 5' primer, a second PCR was run for roughly 7 to 12 cycles. Via MiXCR, TCRdb re-called the 5' RACE reads, giving one row per CDR3 protein. This table has roughly 1,700,000 distinct CDR3 sequences, 28% appearing once. The TCR originated in a woman aged 30 to 39 in good health. The sequenced material came from blood.

CDR3 nucleotides: TGTGCCAGCAGCATAGAGGTGACAGGGCTAGGTGGCTACACCTTC. Translated: CASSIEVTGLGGYTF. The chain links TRBV7-9 to TRBJ1-2; 7 bases line up with TRBD1. The CDR3 extends over 15 amino acids. V dropped 5 bases and J dropped 7; count of bases not matched to a gene: 13. Germline CDR1 is SEHNR and CDR2 is FQNEAQ (reference sequence).